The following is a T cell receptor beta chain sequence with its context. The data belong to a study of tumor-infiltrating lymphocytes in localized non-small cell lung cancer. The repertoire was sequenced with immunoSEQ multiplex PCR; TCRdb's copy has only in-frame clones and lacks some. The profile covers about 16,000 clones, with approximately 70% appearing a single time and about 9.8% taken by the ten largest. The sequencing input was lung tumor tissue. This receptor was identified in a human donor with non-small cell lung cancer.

For the CDR3, the DNA is TGTGCCAGCACATCCCGACAGGGTGGAAGTAATGAAAAACTGTTTTTT. Amino acids: CASTSRQGGSNEKLFF. V and J are TRBV6-6 and TRBJ1-4; 7 bases align to TRBD1. V shed 7 bases, J shed 4 bases, and the junction held 12 bases outside the gene matches. The germline V gene encodes CDR1 MNHNY and CDR2 SVGAGI (reference sequence). The CDR3 sequence is 16 residues long.